This TCR beta chain was captured in a study of blood T cell repertoires in COVID-19. On the study more broadly: There were acute and convalescent COVID-19 samples, and they came from the United States, Italy and Spain. Sources were T cells, B-cell-depleted T cells, or PBMCs; the material itself was cDNA or gDNA.

Germline CDR1 LGHNA, CDR2 YNFKEQ. Trimming cost V 1 base and J 4 bases, with 11 bases left between them. The CDR3 covers 15 residues. Libraries were prepared by immunoSEQ multiplex PCR; TCRdb keeps only in-frame clonotypes and omits some of them. The table includes over 250,000 clones, 80% to 90% detected once. In Seattle, patients joined the study during active infection and were tracked longitudinally. V usage is TRBV4-2 and J usage is TRBJ1-3; D gene uncertain. This receptor was obtained from a woman in her 70s with COVID-19, enrolled during active disease. The sequenced material came from peripheral blood. CDR3 region: CASSQGGAGGNTIYF. The CDR3 coding sequence is TGTGCCAGCAGCCAAGGTGGAGCCGGGGGAAACACCATATATTTT.